This TCR beta chain was observed in a study of metastatic and nonmetastatic thyroid tumors. About the research overall: From malignant and benign thyroid patients, repertoires in blood and in tumor or nodule tissue were compared. Study observations and caveats: A significant increase in TCR beta diversity was reportedly seen in malignant thyroid tumors relative to benign nodules, in blood and tumor.

J gave up 4 bases and V 7 bases, and 12 bases lay outside the gene matches. CDR1 is MNHNS, CDR2 SASEGT, per germline. The CDR3 covers 15 residues. This clone was detected ten times or more. Its antigen is not identified. All patients were untreated before thyroid surgery. Original data processing: Using the CDR3 differences seen across clinicopathological groups, the authors built a distant-metastasis classifier for papillary thyroid cancer, which was meant to discriminate distant-metastatic patients. TCRdb reanalyzed the PCR reads with MiXCR. These V and J calls derive from TCRdb rather than the authors' analysis. The table has 24,000 or so clones, 19% seen once.

The chain employs TRBV6-1 and TRBJ1-1, with TRBD1 matching over 7 bases. Sequencing was done on a sample of blood. The sequence derives from a male donor with papillary thyroid cancer or a benign thyroid nodule (not recorded which). Some clones in this sample may be carry-over from other donors' samples. The DNA of the CDR3 is TGTGCCAGCATGAAGGGGGCGGGGTTGGGCACTGAAGCTTTCTTT. Translating it yields CASMKGAGLGTEAFF.